A selection of T cell receptor beta chains follows, all from one sample in a study of blood T cell repertoires in COVID-19. Clones were read by immunoSEQ multiplex PCR, and TCRdb kept only the in-frame ones, dropping some. The table shows approximately 84,000 clones, with almost 90% occurring only once. Sequences were obtained from peripheral blood. The receptors derive from a human donor with active COVID-19. The donor label of this sample is uncertain. CDR3s include the opening cysteine and the closing phenylalanine or tryptophan. The D gene is left open where the match is weak. Size values are once, few and many counts, or a class for expanded clones, and some rows have none.

TRBJ1-2 | . | TRBV3-1/TRBV3-2 | . | CASSQIGGYTF | TGTGCCAGCAGCCAAATCGGTGGCTACACCTTC
TRBJ2-2 | . | TRBV5-1 | . | CASSPLQSNTGELFF | TGCGCCAGCAGCCCATTACAGAGTAACACCGGGGAGCTGTTTTTT
TRBJ2-3 | . | TRBV6-5 | TRBD2 | CAGSGGFTDTQYF | TGTGCCGGTAGCGGGGGTTTCACAGATACGCAGTATTTT
TRBJ1-1 | . | TRBV5-5 | . | CASSSYRSVNTEAFF | TGTGCCAGCAGCTCCTACCGCAGCGTGAACACTGAAGCTTTCTTT
TRBJ2-7 | . | TRBV6-2/TRBV6-3 | TRBD1 | CASSTRTGADEQYF | TGTGCCAGCAGTACGCGAACAGGGGCGGACGAGCAGTACTTC
TRBJ2-5 | once | TRBV3-1/TRBV3-2 | TRBD2 | CASSQLPGLADRGAQYF | TGTGCCAGCAGCCAACTCCCGGGACTAGCGGACCGGGGGGCCCAGTACTTC
TRBJ2-2 | . | TRBV5-1 | TRBD2 | CASSPGLAGGITGELFF | TGCGCCAGCAGCCCGGGACTAGCGGGGGGCATCACCGGGGAGCTGTTTTTT
TRBJ1-2 | . | TRBV28 | . | CASSLWGRSGNNYGYTF | TGTGCCAGCAGTTTATGGGGCAGATCCGGGAATAACTATGGCTACACCTTC
TRBJ1-5 | . | TRBV2 | . | CASMGVGGSNQPQHF | TGTGCCAGCATGGGTGTTGGAGGGAGCAATCAGCCCCAGCATTTT
TRBJ2-3 | . | TRBV2 | . | CASSFAGSTDTQYF | TGTGCCAGCTCATTCGCGGGGAGCACAGATACGCAGTATTTT
TRBJ2-3 | . | TRBV7-2 | TRBD2 | CASSFTAGGTDTQYF | TGTGCCAGCAGCTTCACTGCGGGGGGCACAGATACGCAGTATTTT
TRBJ2-3 | once | TRBV27 | TRBD2 | CASSSISGGAHYAQYF | TGTGCCAGCAGTTCAATTAGCGGGGGGGCTCACTACGCGCAGTATTTT
TRBJ2-7 | . | TRBV18 | . | CASSPWTETYEQYF | TGTGCCAGCTCACCATGGACAGAAACCTACGAGCAGTACTTC
TRBJ2-1 | . | TRBV9 | . | CASSVGPRRTSEQFF | TGTGCCAGCAGCGTAGGGCCCCGCCGCACAAGTGAGCAGTTCTTC
TRBJ1-5 | . | TRBV14 | TRBD1 | CASSWDSLSNQPQHF | TGTGCCAGCAGCTGGGACAGTCTTAGCAATCAGCCCCAGCATTTT
TRBJ1-6 | . | TRBV2 | . | CASSATGTYNSPLHF | TGTGCCAGCAGTGCTACAGGGACCTATAATTCACCCCTCCACTTT
TRBJ1-1 | . | TRBV5-4 | . | CASSLESSGGINTEAFF | TGTGCCAGCAGCTTGGAAAGTTCGGGAGGGATTAACACTGAAGCTTTCTTT
TRBJ1-2 | . | TRBV14 | . | CASSQVRSLGYTF | TGTGCCAGCAGCCAAGTTAGATCGCTTGGCTACACCTTC
TRBJ1-1 | . | TRBV6-6 | TRBD1 | CASSSHPGGTEAFF | TGTGCCAGCAGTTCCCACCCAGGGGGCACTGAAGCTTTCTTT
TRBJ1-1 | . | TRBV2 | . | CASRSWVGGKAFF | TGTGCCAGCAGATCTTGGGTGGGGGGGAAAGCTTTCTTT
TRBJ1-5 | . | TRBV6-6 | TRBD1 | CASRHGQGRGNQPQHF | TGTGCCAGCAGACACGGACAGGGCAGGGGCAATCAGCCCCAGCATTTT
TRBJ2-7 | . | TRBV19 | TRBD1 | CASSFGTEGDYEQYF | TGTGCCAGTAGTTTTGGGACAGAGGGTGACTACGAGCAGTACTTC